Shown below are 2 T cell receptor beta chains from a single sample sequenced in a study of CD8 T cells in Susac syndrome. With random hexamers, reverse transcription was performed on about 0.5 to 1 ug of RNA. TCRdb reprocessed the immunoSEQ multiplex PCR reads with MiXCR, giving one entry per CDR3 protein. The repertoire holds around 200,000 distinct CDR3 sequences, 85% to 95% seen once, with under 0.12% in the top ten. Sequencing was performed on CD4+ T cells from PBMCs. These receptors originate from a human donor in good health.

The chain employs TRBV7-9 and TRBJ1-1; no clear D gene. Trimming took off 1 base at V and 3 bases at J, with 9 bases between the two ends. CDR1 and CDR2 (germline): SEHNR, FQNEAQ (reference sequence). This CDR3 region has 14 residues. CDR3 sequence (DNA): TGTGCCAGCAGCTTAGAGCCATTCGACACTGAAGCTTTCTTT. Translating gives CASSLEPFDTEAFF.

This chain connects TRBV5-4 to TRBJ1-2; D may be TRBD1 (5 bases). Trimming pared 4 bases from V and 4 bases from J, leaving 14 bases between. Germline assignment: CDR1 SGHNT and CDR2 YYREEE (reference sequence). The CDR3 is made up of 14 amino acids. The CDR3 reads CASSLGAGVYGYTF. CDR3 DNA sequence: TGTGCCAGCAGCCTCGGGGCTGGAGTCTATGGCTACACCTTC.